The 19 T cell receptor beta chains listed next were all sequenced from one sample in a study of T cell responses to AZD1222 COVID-19 vaccine. Profiling relied on immunoSEQ multiplex PCR, and the TCRdb table lists in-frame clones only, not all of them. The sample has approximately 190,000 clones; around nine tenths are singletons. The source material was peripheral blood, sampled 28 days after the second dose of the MenACWY control vaccine. Receptors were obtained from an adult who received the MenACWY meningococcal vaccine as a control.

The chain carries TRBV27 and TRBJ1-4; TRBD1 agrees at 9 bases. In germline, CDR1 is MNHEY, CDR2 SMNVEV (reference sequence). The ends lost 2 bases at V and 4 bases at J; junction bases unmatched: 2. This CDR3 has 15 amino acids. The CDR3 DNA sequence: TGTGCCAGCAGTTTAAGGGGACAGGGTAATGAAAAACTGTTTTTT. This translates into CASSLRGQGNEKLFF.

In its sample, this clone was seen once. This chain links TRBV2 with TRBJ2-7; 10 bases fit TRBD1. J gave up 4 bases and V 5 bases, and 5 bases lay outside the gene matches. CDR1 is SNHLY, CDR2 FYNNEI, per germline. CDR3 length: 14 amino acids. CDR3 in amino acids: CASSRGQGWYEQYF. The CDR3 DNA sequence: TGTGCCAGCAGTAGGGGACAGGGGTGGTACGAGCAGTACTTC.

This CDR3 is CASRYRGGEQYF. In DNA, the CDR3 is TGTGCCAGCAGGTACAGAGGGGGCGAGCAGTACTTC. V gene TRBV28 combines with J gene TRBJ2-7, with D possibly TRBD1 on 6 matching bases. The CDR3 is made up of 12 amino acids. In germline, CDR1 is MDHEN, CDR2 SYDVKM. The germline V and J ends were trimmed by 6 bases and 6 bases, with 12 bases remaining between them.

The chain couples TRBV4-1 to TRBJ1-4; D possibly corresponds to TRBD1 (6 bases). Trimming removed 4 bases from V and 10 bases from J, with 16 bases in between. The germline gives CDR1 MGHRA, CDR2 YSYEKL. This CDR3 is 14 amino acids long. In nucleotides, the CDR3 is TGCGCCAGCAGCCTAGGACAGCTAGAAGTAAAACTGTTTTTT. Encoded protein: CASSLGQLEVKLFF.

This clone was seen only once. V is TRBV24-1 and J is TRBJ1-2; possible D gene TRBD1, 6 bases. The CDR3 has 13 amino acids. Germline CDR1 is KGHDR and CDR2 is SFDVKD. The V end lost 4 bases, the J end lost 7 bases, and 12 bases lay between the germline ends. The CDR3 bases are TGTGCCACCAGTGAAGGACAGAGCGGTGGCTACACCTTC. It yields the protein CATSEGQSGGYTF.

In this sample, this clone turned up once. The V call is TRBV13, the J call TRBJ1-1; D is unresolved. The CDR3 runs 14 residues. Trimming left V 7 bases short and J 2 bases short, with 14 bases between. CDR1 is PRHDT, CDR2 FYEKMQ, per germline (reference sequence). The CDR3 region is CASNTRPSNTEAFF. The CDR3 region has the DNA TGTGCCAGCAACACCCGACCGAGTAACACTGAAGCTTTCTTT.

The rearrangement uses TRBV6-4 and TRBJ2-1, with 11 bases aligning to TRBD2. Germline V lookup: CDR1 MRHNA, CDR2 SNTAGT. V was clipped by 0 bases and J by 4 bases; unmatched bases: 11. CDR3 size: 19 residues. CDR3 sequence: CASSDSPGASGGIYNEQFF. In DNA, the CDR3 is TGTGCCAGCAGTGACTCCCCGGGCGCTAGCGGGGGGATTTACAATGAGCAGTTCTTC.

This clone appeared a single time. The chain joins TRBV6-5 to TRBJ2-5; possible D gene TRBD1, 6 bases. The CDR3 totals 15 residues. Germline lookup yields CDR1 MNHEY and CDR2 SVGAGI. V was clipped by 5 bases and J by 4 bases, with 17 bases between them. CDR3 nucleotide sequence: TGTGCCAGCAGTACCGACAGGATCAAGGGAGAGACCCAGTACTTC. This encodes CASSTDRIKGETQYF.

The rearrangement uses TRBV5-4 and TRBJ2-2; 8 nucleotides align to TRBD2. CDR3 size: 16 residues. Germline V CDR1 and CDR2: SGHNT, YYREEE (reference sequence). V was pared by 7 bases and J by 4 bases, with 12 bases of the junction left unmatched. The CDR3 DNA reads as TGTGCCAGCGAAAGCGGGGCGGGAGGTGGCACCGGGGAGCTGTTTTTT. Its protein is CASESGAGGGTGELFF.

This chain links TRBV27 with TRBJ1-2; D is uncertain. The germline gives CDR1 MNHEY, CDR2 SMNVEV (reference sequence). V lost 2 bases to trimming and J lost 8 bases, with 12 bases between them. This CDR3 region has 13 residues. CDR3 loop: CASSLGRDRGYTF. In DNA form, the CDR3 reads TGTGCCAGCAGTTTAGGTCGGGATAGGGGCTACACCTTC.

The V call is TRBV7-2, the J call TRBJ1-1; D unclear. The CDR3 runs 12 residues. Deletions cut 7 bases from V and 1 base from J, with 7 bases between. The germline CDR1 and CDR2 sequences are SGHTA and FQGNSA. CDR3 loop: CASKRPNTEAFF. DNA for the CDR3: TGTGCCAGCAAGCGACCGAACACTGAAGCTTTCTTT.

The V gene is TRBV27, the J gene TRBJ2-7; 12 nucleotides align to TRBD1. CDR3 length equals 14 residues. Germline loops: CDR1 MNHEY, CDR2 SMNVEV (reference sequence). V lost 6 bases to trimming and J lost 7 bases; unmatched junction nucleotides: 7. CDR3 DNA sequence: TGTGCCAGCAGGAGGGGACAGGGGGCGGGGGAGCAGTACTTC. Translated, it gives CASRRGQGAGEQYF.

V gene TRBV9 combines with J gene TRBJ2-1, with 9 bases identical to TRBD1. The CDR3 contains 21 residues. V dropped 4 bases and J dropped 1; count of bases not matched to a gene: 21. Germline V gives CDR1 SGDLS, CDR2 YYNGEE. The CDR3 region is CASSPPVGGQGSSGSYNEQFF. The CDR3 DNA sequence: TGTGCCAGCAGCCCCCCGGTTGGGGGACAGGGAAGTTCAGGGTCCTACAATGAGCAGTTCTTC. The entire variable domain, with the rest obtained from reference TRBV9 and TRBJ2-1, is as follows: DSGVTQTPKHLITATGQRVTLRCSPRSGDLSVYWYQQSLDQGLQFLIQYYNGEERAKGNILERFSAQQFPDLHSELNLSSLELGDSALYFCASSPPVGGQGSSGSYNEQFFGPGTRLTVL.

The chain joins TRBV4-2 to TRBJ1-6; 11 positions match TRBD1. From germline, CDR1 is LGHNA and CDR2 YNFKEQ. The CDR3 has 14 residues. Trimming removed 4 bases from V and 9 bases from J; junction bases left unmatched: 2. CDR3 DNA: TGTGCCAGCAGCCCAGGACAGGGGGCTTCACCCCTCCACTTT. It codes for CASSPGQGASPLHF.

V is TRBV25-1 and J is TRBJ1-3, with D perhaps matching TRBD1 (6 bases). The CDR3 totals 15 residues. V gave up 7 bases and J gave up 0 bases, with 13 bases separating them. Germline CDR1 is MGHDK and CDR2 is SYGVNS. The CDR3 sequence is CASTGVGSSGNTIYF. The CDR3 DNA sequence: TGTGCCAGCACAGGGGTGGGATCCTCTGGAAACACCATATATTTT.

This clone was found once. The chain joins TRBV11-3 to TRBJ2-7, with D perhaps matching TRBD1 or TRBD2 (6 bases each). There are 15 residues in the CDR3. Per the germline V gene, CDR1 is SGHNT and CDR2 is YENEEA. Trimming left V 5 bases short and J 2 bases short, with 16 bases between. CDR3 sequence (DNA): TGTGCCAGCAGCCATAGCGGCAGGGGCCCCTACGAGCAGTACTTC. Residues: CASSHSGRGPYEQYF.

This chain links TRBV5-5 with TRBJ1-2; D is ambiguous. In germline, CDR1 is SGHKS, CDR2 YYEKEE (reference sequence). Trimming shortened V by 2 bases and J by 1 base, and 9 bases separated the two germline ends. The CDR3 is made up of 14 amino acids. CDR3 sequence reads: CASSFSPFNYGYTF. DNA of the CDR3: TGTGCCAGCAGCTTTTCCCCCTTTAACTATGGCTACACCTTC.

This clone was detected once. The chain carries TRBV30 and TRBJ1-4; TRBD1 might be the D (5 bases). This CDR3 is built from 13 residues. The germline V gene encodes CDR1 GTSNPN and CDR2 SVGIG (reference sequence). Trimming pared 4 bases from V and 6 bases from J, leaving 12 bases between. This CDR3 reads CAWTGGGHEKLFF. CDR3 sequence (DNA): TGTGCCTGGACCGGGGGGGGACATGAAAAACTGTTTTTT. Full variable domain (missing parts from reference TRBV30 and TRBJ1-4): SQTIHQWPATLVQPVGSPLSLECTVEGTSNPNLYWYRQAAGRGLQLLFYSVGIGQISSEVPQNLSASRPQDRQFILSSKKLLLSDSGFYLCAWTGGGHEKLFFGSGTQLSVL.

CDR3 loop: CASSSRWGAIGTGVNYGYTF. The CDR3 DNA follows: TGTGCCAGCAGTTCACGTTGGGGGGCTATAGGGACAGGGGTTAACTATGGCTACACCTTC. The J gene is TRBJ1-2, the V gene TRBV27; TRBD1 matches at 10 bases. After removal of 4 bases from V and 1 base from J, the junction contained 18 bases not matched to a gene. Germline values: CDR1 MNHEY, CDR2 SMNVEV (reference sequence). This CDR3 has 20 amino acids.